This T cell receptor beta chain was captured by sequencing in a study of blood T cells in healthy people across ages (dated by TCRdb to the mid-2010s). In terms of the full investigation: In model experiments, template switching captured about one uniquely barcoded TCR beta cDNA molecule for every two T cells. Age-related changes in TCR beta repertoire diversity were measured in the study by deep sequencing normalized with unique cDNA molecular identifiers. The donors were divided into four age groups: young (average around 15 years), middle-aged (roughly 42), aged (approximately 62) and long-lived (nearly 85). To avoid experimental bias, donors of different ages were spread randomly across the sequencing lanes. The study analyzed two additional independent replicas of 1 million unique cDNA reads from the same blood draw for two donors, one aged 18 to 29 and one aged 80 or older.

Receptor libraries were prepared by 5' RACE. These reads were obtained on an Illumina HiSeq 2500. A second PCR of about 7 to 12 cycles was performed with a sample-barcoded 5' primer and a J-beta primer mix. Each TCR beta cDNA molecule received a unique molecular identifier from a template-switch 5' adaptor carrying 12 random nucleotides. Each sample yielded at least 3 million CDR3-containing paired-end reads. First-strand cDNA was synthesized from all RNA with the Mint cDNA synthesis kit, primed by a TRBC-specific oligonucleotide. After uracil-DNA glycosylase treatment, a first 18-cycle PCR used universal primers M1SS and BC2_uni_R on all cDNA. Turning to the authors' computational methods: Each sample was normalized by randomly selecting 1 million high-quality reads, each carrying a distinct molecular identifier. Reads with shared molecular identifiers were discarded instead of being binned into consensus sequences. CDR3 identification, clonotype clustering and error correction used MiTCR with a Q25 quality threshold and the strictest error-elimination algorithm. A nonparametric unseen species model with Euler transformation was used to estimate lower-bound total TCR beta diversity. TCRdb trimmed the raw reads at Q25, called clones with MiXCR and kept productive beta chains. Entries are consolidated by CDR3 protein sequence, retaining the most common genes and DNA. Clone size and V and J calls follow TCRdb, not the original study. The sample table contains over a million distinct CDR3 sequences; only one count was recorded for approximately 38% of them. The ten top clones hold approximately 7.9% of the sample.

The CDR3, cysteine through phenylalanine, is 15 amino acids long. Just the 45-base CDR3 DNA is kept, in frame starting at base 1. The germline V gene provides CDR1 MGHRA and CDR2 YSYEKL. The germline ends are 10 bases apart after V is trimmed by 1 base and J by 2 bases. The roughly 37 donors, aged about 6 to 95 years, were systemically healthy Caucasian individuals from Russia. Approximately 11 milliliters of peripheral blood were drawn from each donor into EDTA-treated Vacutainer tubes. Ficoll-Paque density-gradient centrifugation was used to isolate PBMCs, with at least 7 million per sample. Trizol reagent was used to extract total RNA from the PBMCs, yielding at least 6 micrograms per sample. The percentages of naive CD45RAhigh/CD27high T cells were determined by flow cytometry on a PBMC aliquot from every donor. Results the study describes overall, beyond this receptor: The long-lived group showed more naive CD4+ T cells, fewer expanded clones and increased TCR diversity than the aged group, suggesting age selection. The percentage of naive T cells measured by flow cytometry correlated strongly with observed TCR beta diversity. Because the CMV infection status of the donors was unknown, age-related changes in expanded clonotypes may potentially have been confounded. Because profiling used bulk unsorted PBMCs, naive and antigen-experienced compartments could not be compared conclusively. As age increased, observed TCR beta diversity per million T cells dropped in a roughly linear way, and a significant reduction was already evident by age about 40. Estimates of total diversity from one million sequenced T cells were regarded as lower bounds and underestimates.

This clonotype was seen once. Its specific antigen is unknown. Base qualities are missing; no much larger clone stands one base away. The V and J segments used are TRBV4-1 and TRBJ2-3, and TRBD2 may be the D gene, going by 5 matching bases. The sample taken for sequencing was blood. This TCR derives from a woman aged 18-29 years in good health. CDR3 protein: CASSQAGIYTDTQYF. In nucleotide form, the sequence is TGCGCCAGCAGCCAAGCGGGAATTTACACAGATACGCAGTATTTT.